These 18 T cell receptor beta chains were sequenced from one sample in a study of blood T cell repertoires in COVID-19. TCRdb keeps only in-frame clones here, not all; method: immunoSEQ multiplex PCR. This sample yields approximately 220,000 clones, of which 85% to 90% are seen a single time; 3.5% to 4.5% belongs to the top ten. Sequencing was carried out using peripheral blood. All receptors derive from a man aged 50 to 59 with acute or convalescent COVID-19.

The CDR3, as DNA: TGTGCCAGCCTCGGACACTACGAGCAGTACTTC. Residues: CASLGHYEQYF. This chain uses TRBV6-5 with TRBJ2-7, with D perhaps matching TRBD1 (5 bases). The germline V gene encodes CDR1 MNHEY and CDR2 SVGAGI. CDR3 size: 11 residues. The V end was cut by 8 bases, the J end by 3 bases, with 8 bases between.

V and J are TRBV2 and TRBJ2-4, with 9 bases that match TRBD1. This CDR3 has 15 amino acids. Germline loops: CDR1 SNHLY, CDR2 FYNNEI. Trimming at V came to 0 bases and at J to 5 bases, leaving 2 bases not matched to a gene. The CDR3 loop is CASSEATGGENIQYF. CDR3 DNA sequence: TGTGCCAGCAGTGAAGCGACAGGGGGTGAAAACATTCAGTACTTC.

The V gene is TRBV27, the J gene TRBJ1-5; 8 bases fit TRBD1. The CDR3 is 14 residues long. The V gene end was trimmed by 5 bases and the J gene end by 7 bases; junction bases not matched to a gene: 7. CDR1 and CDR2 (germline): MNHEY, SMNVEV (reference sequence). The CDR3 nucleotides read TGTGCCAGCAGTGCTCAGGGGGCCTGGCAGCCCCAGCATTTT. Translated: CASSAQGAWQPQHF.

The chain recombines TRBV25-1 with TRBJ1-1, with D maybe TRBD1 (6 bases). With 7 bases removed from V and 1 base from J, the gap between germline ends came to 16 bases. This CDR3 is 15 amino acids long. CDR1 and CDR2 (germline): MGHDK, SYGVNS. The CDR3 loop is CASTLSGTRNTEAFF. The CDR3 nucleotides are TGTGCCAGCACTCTATCCGGGACAAGGAACACTGAAGCTTTCTTT.

The V call is TRBV15, the J call TRBJ2-7, with TRBD1 matching 7 bases. CDR1 and CDR2 (germline): LNHNV, YYDKDF (reference sequence). This CDR3 has 15 residues. The V segment lost 3 bases and the J segment 4 bases; nucleotides outside the gene matches: 9. Written as DNA, the CDR3 is TGTGCCACCAGCAGGGAAACAGGGGCTGTTTACGAGCAGTACTTC. Protein: CATSRETGAVYEQYF.

The chain links TRBV7-8 to TRBJ1-5; D may be TRBD1 (6 bases). Germline CDR1 is SGHVS and CDR2 is FQNEAQ. The CDR3 has 17 residues. V was cut by 5 bases and J by 1 base, with 18 bases left in between. Here the CDR3 reads CASSPGGRGLSNQPQHF. DNA for the CDR3: TGTGCCAGCAGCCCCGGGGGCAGGGGACTAAGCAATCAGCCCCAGCATTTT.

The chain is built from TRBV28 and TRBJ1-4, with D tentatively TRBD1 (5 bases). The CDR3 is 13 amino acids. Trimming pared 7 bases from V and 8 bases from J, leaving 14 bases between. CDR1 and CDR2 (germline): MDHEN, SYDVKM. The CDR3, as DNA: TGTGCCAGCACTGGCAGGGTGAGAGAAAAACTGTTTTTT. It is translated as CASTGRVREKLFF. Full variable domain (rest looked up from reference TRBV28 and TRBJ1-4): DVKVTQSSRYLVKRTGEKVFLECVQDMDHENMFWYRQDPGLGLRLIYFSYDVKMKEKGDIPEGYSVSREKKERFSLILESASTNQTSMYLCASTGRVREKLFFGSGTQLSVL.

The CDR3 region is CASSSLVYSGGSTGELFF. The CDR3 DNA is TGTGCCAGTTCCTCCCTAGTGTATAGCGGGGGTTCTACCGGGGAGCTGTTTTTT. V gene TRBV19 combines with J gene TRBJ2-2; TRBD2 matches at 9 bases. Germline CDR1 reads LNHDA; CDR2 reads SQIVND (reference sequence). This CDR3 spans 18 amino acids. V lost 8 bases, J lost 5 bases, and 18 bases stayed unmatched.

The gene calls are TRBV9 and TRBJ2-1; TRBD1 matches at 10 bases. V was pared by 6 bases and J by 7 bases, with 7 bases of the junction left unmatched. This CDR3 spans 14 amino acids. The germline gives CDR1 SGDLS, CDR2 YYNGEE. CDR3 in amino acids: CASNQWDRGNEQFF. The CDR3 bases are TGTGCCAGCAATCAGTGGGACAGGGGAAATGAGCAGTTCTTC. The whole variable domain, filled in from reference TRBV9 and TRBJ2-1, reads DSGVTQTPKHLITATGQRVTLRCSPRSGDLSVYWYQQSLDQGLQFLIQYYNGEERAKGNILERFSAQQFPDLHSELNLSSLELGDSALYFCASNQWDRGNEQFFGPGTRLTVL.

The chain has TRBV25-1 and TRBJ1-1; possibly TRBD1 for D (5 bases). Trimming stripped 1 base from V and 1 base from J, with 10 bases between. The CDR3 consists of 15 residues. The germline CDR1 and CDR2 sequences are MGHDK and SYGVNS. This CDR3 reads CASSESWGRNTEAFF. The CDR3 DNA reads TGTGCCAGCAGTGAATCCTGGGGCCGGAACACTGAAGCTTTCTTT.

The chain combines TRBV7-9 with TRBJ2-7; TRBD2 might be the D (6 bases). Per the germline V gene, CDR1 is SEHNR and CDR2 is FQNEAQ (reference sequence). The ends were cut back, 6 bases at V and 3 bases at J, with 15 bases in the middle. This CDR3 has 14 residues. The CDR3 coding sequence is TGTGCCAGCAGTTCAAGTTCAGCGGGCTACGAGCAGTACTTC. It encodes CASSSSSAGYEQYF.

The chain couples TRBV7-6 to TRBJ2-1, with 12 bases lining up with TRBD2. This CDR3 comprises 15 residues. CDR1 and CDR2 from the germline V gene are SGHVS and FNYEAQ. The V gene end was trimmed by 1 base and the J gene end by 6 bases; junction bases not matched to a gene: 1. CDR3 sequence: CASSLELAGGNEQFF. CDR3 in DNA: TGTGCCAGCAGCTTAGAACTAGCGGGGGGCAATGAGCAGTTCTTC.

The chain links TRBV30 to TRBJ2-7, with D hard to call. Germline V CDR1 and CDR2: GTSNPN, SVGIG (reference sequence). The V gene lost 2 bases and the J gene lost 5 bases, with 13 bases spanning the gap. CDR3 length: 13 residues. The chain's CDR3 is CAWSIEQLDEQYF. CDR3 in DNA: TGTGCCTGGAGTATCGAACAGTTGGACGAGCAGTACTTC. The complete variable domain, with remaining parts taken from reference TRBV30 and TRBJ2-7, reads SQTIHQWPATLVQPVGSPLSLECTVEGTSNPNLYWYRQAAGRGLQLLFYSVGIGQISSEVPQNLSASRPQDRQFILSSKKLLLSDSGFYLCAWSIEQLDEQYFGPGTRLTVT.

As regards this clone: The sample contains more than one DNA sequence encoding this CDR3. The DNA of the CDR3 is TGTGCCAGCAGCCCTCGGGGTCGAGAGACCCAGTACTTC. It is translated as CASSPRGRETQYF. The chain is built from TRBV27 and TRBJ2-5, with a weak D call TRBD2 (5 bases). Trimming cost V 6 bases and J 4 bases, with 12 bases left between them. CDR1 and CDR2 (germline): MNHEY, SMNVEV (reference sequence). There are 13 residues in the CDR3.

This chain links TRBV30 with TRBJ1-2; D is possibly TRBD1 (6 bases). Trimming took 4 bases from V and 2 from J, leaving 14 bases between them. The germline gives CDR1 GTSNPN, CDR2 SVGIG (reference sequence). The CDR3 loop spans 14 amino acids. CDR3 region: CAWTTGTPNYGYTF. The CDR3 nucleotides are TGTGCCTGGACCACCGGGACACCGAACTATGGCTACACCTTC.

About this clone itself: This CDR3 is also generated by other DNA sequences in the sample. The rearrangement links TRBV6-5 to TRBJ1-4; tentative D call: TRBD1 (5 bases). Between the trimmed V and J ends, which lost 6 bases and 8 bases, there was a span of 10 bases. The CDR3 consists of 12 residues. Germline CDR1 is MNHEY and CDR2 is SVGAGI. DNA for the CDR3: TGTGCCAGCAGGCAGGGCCGGGAAAAACTGTTTTTT. Protein sequence: CASRQGREKLFF.

The V and J genes are TRBV5-1 and TRBJ2-1, with D possibly TRBD2 on 6 matching bases. From germline, CDR1 is SGHRS and CDR2 YFSETQ. CDR3 length: 13 amino acids. V lost 4 bases, J lost 10 bases, and 15 bases lay in between. CDR3 coding DNA: TGCGCCAGCAGCGTAGTCACTAGCTCCGAGCAGTTCTTC. Amino acid sequence: CASSVVTSSEQFF.

The chain uses TRBV13 and TRBJ2-2; the D is unclear. Germline CDR1 and CDR2: PRHDT and FYEKMQ (reference sequence). CDR3 size: 13 residues. The germline V and J ends were trimmed by 3 bases and 8 bases, with 10 bases remaining between them. DNA of the CDR3: TGTGCCAGCAGCTTTGGAATGGAGGGGGAGCTGTTTTTT. It yields the protein CASSFGMEGELFF. The variable domain in full, with the rest retrieved from reference TRBV13 and TRBJ2-2, is AAGVIQSPRHLIKEKRETATLKCYPIPRHDTVYWYQQGPGQDPQFLISFYEKMQSDKGSIPDRFSAQQFSDYHSELNMSSLELGDSALYFCASSFGMEGELFFGEGSRLTVL.